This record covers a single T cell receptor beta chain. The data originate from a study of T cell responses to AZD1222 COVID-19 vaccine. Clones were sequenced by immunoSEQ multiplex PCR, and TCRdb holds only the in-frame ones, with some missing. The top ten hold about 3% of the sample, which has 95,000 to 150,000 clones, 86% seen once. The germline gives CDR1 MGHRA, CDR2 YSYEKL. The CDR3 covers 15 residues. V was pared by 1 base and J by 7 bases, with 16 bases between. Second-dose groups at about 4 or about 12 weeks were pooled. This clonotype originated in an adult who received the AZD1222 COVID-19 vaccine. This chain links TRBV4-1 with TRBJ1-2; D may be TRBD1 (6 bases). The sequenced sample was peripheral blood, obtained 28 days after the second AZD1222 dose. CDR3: CASSQGSEGHPGYTF. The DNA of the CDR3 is TGCGCCAGCAGCCAAGGGTCCGAGGGACACCCTGGCTACACCTTC.